This record covers a single T cell receptor (beta chain). Its antigen is currently unknown. This sample stems from a study of PD-1 blockade in classical Hodgkin lymphoma. Notes on the study in general: Lower baseline TCR diversity was reported for newly diagnosed patients than for healthy donors. Significantly greater TCR diversity emerged by C4D1 in CD4+ cells but not CD8+ cells.

Time point in this sample: cycle 4 day 1 (C4D1), after more than five weeks of nivolumab. All trial patients relapsed after autologous stem cell transplantation. Best response was recorded as complete response, partial response or progressive disease. The V gene end was trimmed by 5 bases and the J gene end by 9 bases; junction bases not matched to a gene: 12. This CDR3 spans 15 amino acids. From germline, CDR1 is MNHEY and CDR2 SVGAGI. Here immunoSEQ multiplex PCR was the method, and the copy in TCRdb shows in-frame clones only, minus some. The sample holds tens of thousands of clones; more than 70% are singletons and the top ten take approximately 21%.

The V and J genes are TRBV6-5 and TRBJ2-5, with TRBD1 matching over 10 bases. This clonotype was sampled from a human donor with classical Hodgkin lymphoma. Sequenced material: peripheral blood mononuclear cells (PBMCs), taken before the fourth cycle of nivolumab. The CDR3 protein is CASSPGTGVFNAQYF. The CDR3 DNA sequence: TGTGCCAGCAGTCCCGGGACAGGGGTCTTTAACGCCCAGTACTTC.